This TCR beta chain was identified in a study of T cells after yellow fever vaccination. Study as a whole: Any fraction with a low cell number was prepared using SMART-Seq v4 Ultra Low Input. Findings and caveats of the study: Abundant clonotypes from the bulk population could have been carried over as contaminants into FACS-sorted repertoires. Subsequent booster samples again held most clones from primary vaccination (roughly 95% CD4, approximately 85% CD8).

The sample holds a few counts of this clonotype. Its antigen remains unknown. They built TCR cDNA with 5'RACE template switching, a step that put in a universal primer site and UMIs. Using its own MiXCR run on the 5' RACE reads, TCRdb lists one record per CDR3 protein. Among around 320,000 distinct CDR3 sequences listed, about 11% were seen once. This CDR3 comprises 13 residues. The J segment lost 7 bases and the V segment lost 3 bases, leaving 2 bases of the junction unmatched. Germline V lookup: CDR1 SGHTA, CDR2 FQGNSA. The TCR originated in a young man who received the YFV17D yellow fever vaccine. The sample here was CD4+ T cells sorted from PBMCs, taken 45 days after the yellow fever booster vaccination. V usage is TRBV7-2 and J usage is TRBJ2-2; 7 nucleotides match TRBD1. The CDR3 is CASSFTGDGELFF. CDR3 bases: TGTGCCAGCAGCTTCACAGGGGACGGGGAGCTGTTTTTT.